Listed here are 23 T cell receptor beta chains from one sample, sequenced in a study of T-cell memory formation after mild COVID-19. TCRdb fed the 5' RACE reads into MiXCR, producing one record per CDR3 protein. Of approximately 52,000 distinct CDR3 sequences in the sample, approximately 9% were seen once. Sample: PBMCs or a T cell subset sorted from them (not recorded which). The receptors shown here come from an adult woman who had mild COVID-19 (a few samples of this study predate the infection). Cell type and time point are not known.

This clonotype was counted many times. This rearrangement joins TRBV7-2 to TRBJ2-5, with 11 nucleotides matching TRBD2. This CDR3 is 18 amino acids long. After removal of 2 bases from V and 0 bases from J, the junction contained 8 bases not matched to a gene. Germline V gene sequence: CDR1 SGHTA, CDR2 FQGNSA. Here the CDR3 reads CASSLSLAGGLYQETQYF. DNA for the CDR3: TGTGCCAGCAGCTTAAGCCTAGCGGGGGGCCTGTACCAAGAGACCCAGTACTTC.

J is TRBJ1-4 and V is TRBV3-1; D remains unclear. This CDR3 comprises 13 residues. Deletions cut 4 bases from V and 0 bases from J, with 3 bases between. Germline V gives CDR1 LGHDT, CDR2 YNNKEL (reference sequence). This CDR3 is CASSPTTNEKLFF. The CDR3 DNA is TGTGCCAGCAGCCCGACAACTAATGAAAAACTGTTTTTT.

CDR3 bases: TGTGCCAGCAGTTACTCGATAGGGCAGCCCCAGCATTTT. It translates to CASSYSIGQPQHF. This chain links TRBV6-6 with TRBJ1-5, with no clear D. The V gene's germline CDR1 is MNHNY and CDR2 SVGAGI (reference sequence). Trimming cost V 0 bases and J 7 bases, with 7 bases left between them. CDR3 length equals 13 residues.

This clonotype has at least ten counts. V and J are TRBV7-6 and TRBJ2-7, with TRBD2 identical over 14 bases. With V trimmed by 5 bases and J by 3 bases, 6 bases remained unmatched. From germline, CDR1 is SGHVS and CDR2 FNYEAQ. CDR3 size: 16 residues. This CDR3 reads CASSPGTSGSGYEQYF. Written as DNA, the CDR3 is TGTGCCAGCAGCCCAGGGACTAGCGGGAGCGGCTACGAGCAGTACTTC.

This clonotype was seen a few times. CDR3 in amino acids: CASSLSLGGSEAFF. The CDR3 DNA sequence: TGTGCCAGCAGTTTATCGTTGGGGGGGTCTGAAGCTTTCTTT. This chain links TRBV27 with TRBJ1-1; D possibly corresponds to TRBD1 (5 bases). V gave up 0 bases and J gave up 6 bases, with 11 bases separating them. This CDR3 is built from 14 residues. The germline CDR1 and CDR2 sequences are MNHEY and SMNVEV (reference sequence).

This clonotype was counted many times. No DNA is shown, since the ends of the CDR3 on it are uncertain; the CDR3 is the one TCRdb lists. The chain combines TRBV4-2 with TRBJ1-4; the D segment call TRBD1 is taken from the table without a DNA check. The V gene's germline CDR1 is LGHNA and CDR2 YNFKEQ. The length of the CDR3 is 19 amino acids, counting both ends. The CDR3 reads CASSQEERGGEPVMKNCFF.

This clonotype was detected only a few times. In nucleotides, the CDR3 is TGTGCCACCAGTGCTAGCCGGGACAACCCACTCCAAGAGACCCAGTACTTC. Residues: CATSASRDNPLQETQYF. The chain links TRBV24-1 to TRBJ2-5; a possible D gene is TRBD1 (6 bases). The germline V gene encodes CDR1 KGHDR and CDR2 SFDVKD. The CDR3 is 17 amino acids. Trimming removed 5 bases from V and 1 base from J, with 19 bases in between.

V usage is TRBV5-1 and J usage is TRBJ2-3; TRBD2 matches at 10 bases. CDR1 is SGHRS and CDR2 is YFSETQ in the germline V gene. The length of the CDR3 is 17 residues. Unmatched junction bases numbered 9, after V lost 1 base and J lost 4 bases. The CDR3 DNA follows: TGCGCCAGCAGCTTGTACCGGGCTAGCGGGGGTGCAGATACGCAGTATTTT. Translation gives CASSLYRASGGADTQYF.

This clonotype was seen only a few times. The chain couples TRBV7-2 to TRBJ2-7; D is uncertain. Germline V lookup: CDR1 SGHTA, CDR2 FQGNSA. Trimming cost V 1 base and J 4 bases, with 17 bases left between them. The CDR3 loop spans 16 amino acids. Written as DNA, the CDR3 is TGTGCCAGCAGCTTAGTGCTGCGCCACGAGATGTACGAGCAGTACTTC. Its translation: CASSLVLRHEMYEQYF.

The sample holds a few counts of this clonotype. The CDR3 sequence is CASISGLRTDTQYF. DNA for the CDR3: TGTGCCAGCATCTCTGGACTTCGCACAGATACGCAGTATTTT. The chain uses TRBV6-2 or TRBV6-3 and TRBJ2-3; TRBD2 is a possible D gene (5 bases). Trimming took 7 bases from V and 1 from J, leaving 12 bases between them. The germline V gene encodes CDR1 MNHEY and CDR2 SVGEGT. The CDR3 has 14 residues.

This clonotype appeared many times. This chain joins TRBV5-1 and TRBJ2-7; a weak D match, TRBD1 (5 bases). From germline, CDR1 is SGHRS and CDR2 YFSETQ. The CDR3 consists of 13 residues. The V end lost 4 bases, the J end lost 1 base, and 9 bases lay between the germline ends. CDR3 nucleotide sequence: TGCGCCAGCAGCGTCAGGGTTTCCTACGAGCAGTACTTC. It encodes CASSVRVSYEQYF.

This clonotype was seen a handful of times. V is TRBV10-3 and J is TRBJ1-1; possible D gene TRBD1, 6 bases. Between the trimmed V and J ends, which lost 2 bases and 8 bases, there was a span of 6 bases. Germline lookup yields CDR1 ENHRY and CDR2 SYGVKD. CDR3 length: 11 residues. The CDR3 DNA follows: TGTGCCATCAGTGAGGGGACAGAAGCTTTCTTT. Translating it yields CAISEGTEAFF.

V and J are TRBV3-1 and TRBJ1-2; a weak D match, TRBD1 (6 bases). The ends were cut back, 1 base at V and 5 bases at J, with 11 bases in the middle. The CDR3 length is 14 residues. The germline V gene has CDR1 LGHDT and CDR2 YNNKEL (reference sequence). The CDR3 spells CASSQVLGQYGYTF. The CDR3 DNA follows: TGTGCCAGCAGCCAAGTACTAGGACAGTATGGCTACACCTTC.

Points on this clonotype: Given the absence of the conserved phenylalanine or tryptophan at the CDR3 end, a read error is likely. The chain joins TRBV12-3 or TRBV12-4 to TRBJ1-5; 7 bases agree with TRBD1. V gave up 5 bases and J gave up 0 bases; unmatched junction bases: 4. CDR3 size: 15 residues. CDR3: CASSRTGDSNQPQHL. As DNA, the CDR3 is TGTGCCAGCAGTCGGACAGGAGATAGCAATCAGCCCCAGCATCTT.

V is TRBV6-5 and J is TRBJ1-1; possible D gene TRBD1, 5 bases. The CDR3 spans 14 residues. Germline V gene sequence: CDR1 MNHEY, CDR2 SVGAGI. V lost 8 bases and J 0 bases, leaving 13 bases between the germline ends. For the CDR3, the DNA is TGTGCCAGCTCTCTTAGGGGCATGAACACTGAAGCTTTCTTT. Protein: CASSLRGMNTEAFF.

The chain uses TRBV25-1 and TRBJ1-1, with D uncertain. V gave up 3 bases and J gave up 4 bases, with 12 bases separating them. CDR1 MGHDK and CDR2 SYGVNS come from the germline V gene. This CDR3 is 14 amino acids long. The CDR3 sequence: CASSDEARGTEAFF. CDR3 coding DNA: TGTGCCAGCAGTGATGAGGCCCGAGGCACTGAAGCTTTCTTT.

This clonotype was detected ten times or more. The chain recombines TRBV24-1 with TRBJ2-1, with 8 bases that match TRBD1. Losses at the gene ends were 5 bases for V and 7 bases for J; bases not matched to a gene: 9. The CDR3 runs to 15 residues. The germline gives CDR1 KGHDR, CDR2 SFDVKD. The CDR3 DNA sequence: TGTGCCACCAGTGTTAGGACAGGGTTCCGGAATGAGCAGTTCTTC. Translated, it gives CATSVRTGFRNEQFF.

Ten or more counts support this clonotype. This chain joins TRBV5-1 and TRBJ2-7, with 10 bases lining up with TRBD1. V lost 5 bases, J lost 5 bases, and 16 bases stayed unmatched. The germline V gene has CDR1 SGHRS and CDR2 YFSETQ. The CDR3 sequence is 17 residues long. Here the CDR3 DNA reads TGCGCCAGCAGGACCTCCGGGACAGGGGATCTTCTCCACGAGCAGTACTTC. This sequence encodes CASRTSGTGDLLHEQYF.

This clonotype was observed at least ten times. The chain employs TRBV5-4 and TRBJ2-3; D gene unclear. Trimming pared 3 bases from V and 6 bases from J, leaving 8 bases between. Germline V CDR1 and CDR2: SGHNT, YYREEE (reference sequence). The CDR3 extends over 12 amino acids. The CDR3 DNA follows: TGTGCCAGCAGCTCGCCCTTGGATACGCAGTATTTT. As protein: CASSSPLDTQYF.

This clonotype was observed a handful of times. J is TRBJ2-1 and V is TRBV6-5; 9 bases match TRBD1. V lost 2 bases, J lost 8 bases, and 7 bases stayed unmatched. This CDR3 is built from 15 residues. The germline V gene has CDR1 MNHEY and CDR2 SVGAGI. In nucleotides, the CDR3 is TGTGCCAGCAGTTACAAGGACAGGGGAGTCGATGAGCAGTTCTTC. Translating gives CASSYKDRGVDEQFF.

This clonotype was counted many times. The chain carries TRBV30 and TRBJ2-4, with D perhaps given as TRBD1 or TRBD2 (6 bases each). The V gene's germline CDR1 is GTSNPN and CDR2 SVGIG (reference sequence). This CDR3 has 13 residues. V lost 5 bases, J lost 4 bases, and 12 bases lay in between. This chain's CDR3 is CAWAGQLKNIQYF. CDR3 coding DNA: TGTGCCTGGGCGGGACAACTTAAAAACATTCAGTACTTC. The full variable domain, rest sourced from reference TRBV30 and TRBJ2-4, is SQTIHQWPATLVQPVGSPLSLECTVEGTSNPNLYWYRQAAGRGLQLLFYSVGIGQISSEVPQNLSASRPQDRQFILSSKKLLLSDSGFYLCAWAGQLKNIQYFGAGTRLSVL.

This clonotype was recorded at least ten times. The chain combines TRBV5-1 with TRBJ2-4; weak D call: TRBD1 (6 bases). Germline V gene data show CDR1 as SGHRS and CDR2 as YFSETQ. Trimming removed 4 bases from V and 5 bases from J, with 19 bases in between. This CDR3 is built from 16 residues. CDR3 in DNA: TGCGCCAGCAGCCTGGGACAACCTGCGGGCGAAAACATTCAGTACTTC. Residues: CASSLGQPAGENIQYF.

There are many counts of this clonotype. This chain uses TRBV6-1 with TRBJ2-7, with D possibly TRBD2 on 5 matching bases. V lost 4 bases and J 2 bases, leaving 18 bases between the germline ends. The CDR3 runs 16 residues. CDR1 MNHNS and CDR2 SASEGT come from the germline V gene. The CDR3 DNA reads TGTGCCAGCAGTGTCCATGGACTCCGAATGACCTACGAGCAGTACTTC. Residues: CASSVHGLRMTYEQYF.